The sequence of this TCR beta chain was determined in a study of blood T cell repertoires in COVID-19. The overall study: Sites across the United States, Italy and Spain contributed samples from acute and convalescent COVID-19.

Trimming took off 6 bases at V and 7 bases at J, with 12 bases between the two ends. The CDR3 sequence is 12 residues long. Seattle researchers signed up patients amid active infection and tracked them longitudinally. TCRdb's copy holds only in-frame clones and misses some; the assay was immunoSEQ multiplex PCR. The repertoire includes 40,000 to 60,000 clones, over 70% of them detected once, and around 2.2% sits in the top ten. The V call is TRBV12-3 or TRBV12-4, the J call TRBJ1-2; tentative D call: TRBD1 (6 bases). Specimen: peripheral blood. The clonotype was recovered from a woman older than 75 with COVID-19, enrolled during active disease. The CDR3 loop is CASSQTGSGYTF. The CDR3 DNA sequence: TGTGCCAGCAGCCAGACAGGTTCTGGCTACACCTTC.